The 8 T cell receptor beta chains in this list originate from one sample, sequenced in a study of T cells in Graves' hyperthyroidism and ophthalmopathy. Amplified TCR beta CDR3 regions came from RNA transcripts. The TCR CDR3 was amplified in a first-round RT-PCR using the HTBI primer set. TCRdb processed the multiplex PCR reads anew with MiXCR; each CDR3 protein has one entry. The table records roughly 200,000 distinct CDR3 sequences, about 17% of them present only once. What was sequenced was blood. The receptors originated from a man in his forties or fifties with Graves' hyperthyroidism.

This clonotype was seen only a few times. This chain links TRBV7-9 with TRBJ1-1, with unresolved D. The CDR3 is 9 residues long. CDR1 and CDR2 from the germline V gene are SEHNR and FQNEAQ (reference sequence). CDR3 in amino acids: CTNSDVAFF. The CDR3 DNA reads TGTACCAACAGTGATGTTGCTTTCTTT. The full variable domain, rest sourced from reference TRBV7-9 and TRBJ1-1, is DTGVSQNPRHKITKRGQNVTFRCDPISEHNRLYWYRQTLGQGPEFLTYFQNEAQLEKSRLLSDRFSAERPKGSFSTLEIQRTEQGDSAMYLCTNSDVAFFGQGTRLTVV.

Here the CDR3 DNA reads TGTGCCAGCAGCCAAGATCCAATTTTTGACAGGGGGAAAGAGACCCAGTACTTC. This encodes CASSQDPIFDRGKETQYF. The chain joins TRBV3-1 to TRBJ2-5; TRBD1 aligns across 9 bases. J lost 3 bases, V lost 0 bases, and 11 bases had no gene match. Germline V gene lookup returns CDR1 LGHDT and CDR2 YNNKEL (reference sequence). This CDR3 contains 18 residues.

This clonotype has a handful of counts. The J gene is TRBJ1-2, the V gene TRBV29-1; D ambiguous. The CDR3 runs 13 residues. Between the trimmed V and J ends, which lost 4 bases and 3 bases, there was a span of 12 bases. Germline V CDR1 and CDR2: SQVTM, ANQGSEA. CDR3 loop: CSVGVAGDYGYTF. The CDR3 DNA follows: TGCAGCGTTGGAGTCGCAGGAGACTATGGCTACACCTTC.

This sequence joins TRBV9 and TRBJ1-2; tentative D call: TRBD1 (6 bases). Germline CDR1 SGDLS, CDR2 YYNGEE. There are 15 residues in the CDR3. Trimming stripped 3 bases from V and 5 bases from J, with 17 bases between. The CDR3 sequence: CASSAGTGTGYGYTF. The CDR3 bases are TGTGCCAGCAGCGCAGGAACAGGGACGGGATATGGCTACACCTTC.

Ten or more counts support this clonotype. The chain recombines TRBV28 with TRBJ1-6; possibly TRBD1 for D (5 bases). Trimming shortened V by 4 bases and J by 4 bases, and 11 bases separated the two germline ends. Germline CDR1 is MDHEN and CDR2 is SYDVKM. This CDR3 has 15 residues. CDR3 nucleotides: TGTGCCAGCAGTTCCAGACAGAAGTATAATTCACCCCTCCACTTT. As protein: CASSSRQKYNSPLHF.

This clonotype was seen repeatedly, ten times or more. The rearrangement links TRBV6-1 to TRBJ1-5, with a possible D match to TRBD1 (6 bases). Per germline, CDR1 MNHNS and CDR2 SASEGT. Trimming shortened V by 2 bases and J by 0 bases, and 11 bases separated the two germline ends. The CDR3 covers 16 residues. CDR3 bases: TGTGCCAGCAGTGAATCTGGACAGTATAGCAATCAGCCCCAGCATTTT. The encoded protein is CASSESGQYSNQPQHF.

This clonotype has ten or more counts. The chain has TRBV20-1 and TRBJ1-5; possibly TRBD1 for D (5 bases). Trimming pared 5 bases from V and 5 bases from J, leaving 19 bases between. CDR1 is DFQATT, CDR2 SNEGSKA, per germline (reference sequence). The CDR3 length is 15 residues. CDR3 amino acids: CSALPTAGRDQPQHF. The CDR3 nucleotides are TGCAGTGCTCTACCGACAGCCGGGAGGGATCAGCCCCAGCATTTT.

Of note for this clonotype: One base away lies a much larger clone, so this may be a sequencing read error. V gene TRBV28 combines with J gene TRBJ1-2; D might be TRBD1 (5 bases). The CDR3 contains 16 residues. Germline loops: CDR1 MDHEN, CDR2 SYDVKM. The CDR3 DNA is TGTGCCAGCAGCGGTGACAGAGACCGTCATAACTATGGCCACACCTTC. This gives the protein CASSGDRDRHNYGHTF.